A selection of T cell receptor beta chains follows, all from one sample in a study of cytotoxic CD8 clonotypes in ibrutinib-treated CLL. The protocol was immunoSEQ multiplex PCR, while the TCRdb copy is restricted to in-frame clones and leaves out a portion. This table has more than 200,000 clones, 70% appearing once. The input for sequencing was PBMCs, taken after 24 months of ibrutinib treatment. The receptors shown here come from a human donor with chronic lymphocytic leukemia. Each CDR3 is given with its conserved first and last residue. A D gene is named only where the DNA matches it firmly. Only some rows state a clone size, as once, few, many or a class for expanded clones.

d_gene | j_gene | abundance | v_gene | CDR3nt | CDR3aa
- | TRBJ2-3 | once | TRBV9 | TGTGCCAGCAGCGTAGACTCTCTGAGCGGGTCTCGTTATTTT | CASSVDSLSGSRYF
- | TRBJ2-1 | - | TRBV27 | TGTGCGAGAGCTACCAATGAGCAGTTCTTC | CARATNEQFF
- | TRBJ1-5 | - | TRBV27 | TGTGCCAGCAGTTCCCCCGGGGCCAATCAGCCCCAGCATTTT | CASSSPGANQPQHF
- | TRBJ1-2 | few | TRBV4-2 | TGTGCCAGCAGCCAAGATCAAGAAGGGGCCTATGGCTACACCTTC | CASSQDQEGAYGYTF
- | TRBJ1-1 | - | TRBV5-5 | TGTGCCAGCAGCTTTTTTCCAGGGAACATGAACACTGAAGCTTTCTTT | CASSFFPGNMNTEAFF
- | TRBJ2-1 | - | TRBV27 | TGTGCCAGCAAACCCGGGACCGAGCCGATGGTTGAGCAGTTCTTC | CASKPGTEPMVEQFF
TRBD2 | TRBJ2-2 | - | TRBV2 | TGTGCCAGCACGACGCGGGAGGGCGGGGAGCTGTTTTTT | CASTTREGGELFF
TRBD1 | TRBJ2-7 | - | TRBV27 | TGTGCCAGCAGTCTCGACAGGGCCAACGAGCAGTACTTC | CASSLDRANEQYF
- | TRBJ1-1 | few | TRBV7-3 | TGTGCCAGCAGCTTAAGTTTGAACACTGAAGCTTTCTTT | CASSLSLNTEAFF
- | TRBJ2-1 | - | TRBV6-5 | TGTGCCAGCAGTTACCAAACAGGAAACAATGAGCAGTTCTTC | CASSYQTGNNEQFF